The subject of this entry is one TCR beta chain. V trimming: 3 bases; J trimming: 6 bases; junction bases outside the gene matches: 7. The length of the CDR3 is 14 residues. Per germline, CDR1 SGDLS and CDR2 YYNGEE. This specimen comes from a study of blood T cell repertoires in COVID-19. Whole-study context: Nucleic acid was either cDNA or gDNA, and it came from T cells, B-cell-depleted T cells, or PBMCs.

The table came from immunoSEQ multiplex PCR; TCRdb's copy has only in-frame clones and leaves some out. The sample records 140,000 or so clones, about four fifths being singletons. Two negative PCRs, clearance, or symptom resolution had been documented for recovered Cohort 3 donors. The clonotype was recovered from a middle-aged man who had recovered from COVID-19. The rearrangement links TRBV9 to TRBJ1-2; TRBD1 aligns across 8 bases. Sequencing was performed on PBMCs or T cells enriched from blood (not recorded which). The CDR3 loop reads CASSADRGDNGYTF. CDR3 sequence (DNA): TGTGCCAGCAGCGCAGACAGGGGTGATAATGGCTACACCTTC.